Below, 7 T cell receptor beta chains from the same sample are listed, as sequenced in a study of OX40 agonist ivuxolimab in advanced cancers. Only in-frame clones appear in the TCRdb table, and some are missing; sequencing was by immunoSEQ multiplex PCR. The repertoire holds about 54,000 clones, about 83% seen once, with 0.95% to 1.5% in the top ten. The material was CD4+ or CD8+ T cells sorted from blood, obtained in a trial of the OX40 agonist ivuxolimab. The source is an adult with an advanced solid tumor such as melanoma, head and neck, liver or kidney cancer.

The chain joins TRBV5-4 to TRBJ1-2; TRBD1 agrees at 9 bases. The CDR3 extends over 17 amino acids. Germline trimming cut 4 bases from V and 1 base from J; bases unmatched to any gene: 11. Looked up from germline, CDR1 is SGHNT and CDR2 is YYREEE (reference sequence). CDR3: CASSIKQGANGNYGYTF. In DNA form, the CDR3 reads TGTGCCAGCAGCATAAAACAGGGGGCGAATGGTAACTATGGCTACACCTTC.

A single count supports this clone. The chain is built from TRBV11-2 and TRBJ2-7; tentative D call: TRBD2 (5 bases). Per germline, CDR1 SGHAT and CDR2 FQNNGV. Between the trimmed V and J ends, which lost 5 bases and 0 bases, there was a span of 17 bases. The CDR3 runs to 16 residues. CDR3 region: CASSPLARMGSYEQYF. CDR3 in DNA: TGTGCCAGCAGCCCTTTAGCGAGAATGGGCTCCTACGAGCAGTACTTC.

The genes are TRBV7-9 and TRBJ2-5; D is perhaps TRBD1 or TRBD2 (6 bases each). Germline CDR1 and CDR2: SEHNR and FQNEAQ (reference sequence). V was trimmed by 4 bases and J by 4 bases, leaving 10 bases between them. The CDR3 length is 13 residues. The CDR3 DNA is TGTGCCAGCAGCTCCCGGGGGCCAGAGACCCAGTACTTC. Protein sequence: CASSSRGPETQYF.

The V call is TRBV19, the J call TRBJ2-7; 8 bases fit TRBD2. This CDR3 spans 16 amino acids. Germline V gene data show CDR1 as LNHDA and CDR2 as SQIVND (reference sequence). The V and J ends lost 5 bases and 1 base, in that order; junction bases with no gene match: 10. The CDR3 bases are TGTGCCAGTAGTCCACAGCGGGAGAGTAGTTCCTACGAGCAGTACTTC. Residues: CASSPQRESSSYEQYF.

This clone was detected a few times. The chain uses TRBV5-1 and TRBJ2-3; the D gene is possibly TRBD2 (6 bases). CDR3 length equals 16 residues. V lost 0 bases and J lost 1, with 12 bases in between. The germline V gene encodes CDR1 SGHRS and CDR2 YFSETQ. For the CDR3, the DNA is TGCGCCAGCAGCTTGGGACCGGGACTCGGCACAGATACGCAGTATTTT. Protein sequence: CASSLGPGLGTDTQYF.

The chain employs TRBV9 and TRBJ2-1; 10 bases fit TRBD2. CDR3 length equals 16 residues. Trimming took 3 bases from V and 6 from J; bases not matched to a gene: 9. Germline values: CDR1 SGDLS, CDR2 YYNGEE. CDR3 region: CASSEPPGLASNEQFF. The DNA of the CDR3 is TGTGCCAGCAGCGAGCCTCCGGGACTAGCGTCCAATGAGCAGTTCTTC.

This clone has more than one count but fewer than ten. CDR3 DNA sequence: TGTGCCAGCAGCTTAGTTCTGGCTAGCCTGAGGACCGGGGAGCTGTTTTTT. Translated, it gives CASSLVLASLRTGELFF. The chain joins TRBV7-2 to TRBJ2-2, with TRBD2 as a possible D gene (5 bases). CDR1 and CDR2 (germline): SGHTA, FQGNSA. This CDR3 has 17 residues. V was cut by 1 base and J by 5 bases, with 17 bases left in between.